The rows below give T cell receptor beta chains drawn from one sample of a study of preoperative IRX-2 immunotherapy in early breast cancer. Libraries were prepared by immunoSEQ multiplex PCR; TCRdb keeps only in-frame clonotypes and omits some of them. Of roughly 43,000 clones in the sample, over 85% are singletons; the top ten hold over 1.5%. The sequencing used tumor tissue, collected after IRX-2 immunotherapy. The receptors derive from a human donor with breast cancer. Both conserved end residues are part of each CDR3. D genes are given only for firm matches. Not all rows give a size; the values are once, few, many and, for expanded clones, a class.

v_call	j_call	clone_size	d_call	cdr3_aa	cdr3_nt
TRBV6-5	TRBJ2-5	.	.	CASSYLEGGETQYF	TGTGCCAGCAGTTACTTGGAGGGCGGAGAGACCCAGTACTTC
TRBV5-1	TRBJ2-3	.	.	CASSLGHRTDTQYF	TGCGCCAGCAGCTTAGGACACCGCACAGATACGCAGTATTTT
TRBV4-3	TRBJ2-2	.	TRBD2	CASSQDGLAGTGELFF	TGCGCCAGCAGCCAAGATGGACTAGCGGGCACCGGGGAGCTGTTTTTT
TRBV25-1	TRBJ2-1	.	TRBD1	CASSDGTGGAYEQFF	TGTGCCAGCAGTGACGGGACAGGGGGCGCATATGAGCAGTTCTTC
TRBV18	TRBJ2-3	.	.	CASSYSSTGSTDTQYF	TGTGCCAGCTCCTACTCCTCGACTGGAAGCACAGATACGCAGTATTTT
TRBV7-9	TRBJ2-2	once	.	CASSLGTRGTGELFF	TGTGCCAGCAGCTTAGGGACTCGGGGAACCGGGGAGCTGTTTTTT
TRBV28	TRBJ1-1	.	.	CASSFQTSEAFF	TGTGCCAGCAGTTTCCAGACTTCTGAAGCTTTCTTT
TRBV30	TRBJ2-2	.	.	CAWSVVGSSAGELFF	TGTGCCTGGAGTGTAGTAGGGTCTAGCGCCGGGGAGCTGTTTTTT
TRBV28	TRBJ2-7	.	.	CASNSGLSYEQYF	TGTGCCAGCAACTCGGGGTTATCCTACGAGCAGTACTTC
TRBV5-6	TRBJ2-1	.	.	CASSLLRSGNEQFF	TGTGCCAGCAGCTTACTCCGGAGCGGCAATGAGCAGTTCTTC
TRBV4-2	TRBJ1-6	.	.	CASSQGIGGQDVHF	TGTGCCAGCAGCCAAGGTATAGGAGGGCAGGACGTCCACTTT
TRBV15	TRBJ2-3	.	.	CATSRVIQDTQYF	TGTGCCACCAGCAGAGTGATTCAGGATACGCAGTATTTT
TRBV7-8	TRBJ1-2	.	.	CASSLMGTANYGYTF	TGTGCCAGCAGCTTAATGGGCACCGCTAACTATGGCTACACCTTC
TRBV5-4	TRBJ1-1	once	TRBD1	CASSPRPPGQGMNTEAFF	TGTGCCAGCAGCCCTAGGCCACCGGGACAGGGGATGAACACTGAAGCTTTCTTT
TRBV6-6	TRBJ2-7	once	.	CASSSTGQIYEQYF	TGTGCCAGCAGTTCCACGGGACAAATATACGAGCAGTACTTC
TRBV19	TRBJ1-4	.	TRBD1	CASSIWTGGTGLFF	TGTGCCAGTAGTATATGGACAGGGGGCACTGGATTGTTTTTT
TRBV28	TRBJ1-2	.	.	CASSLDPRGYGYTF	TGTGCCAGCAGTTTAGACCCCAGGGGCTATGGCTACACCTTC
TRBV2	TRBJ2-7	.	TRBD1	CASTPRDRGRPEQYF	TGTGCCAGCACTCCCCGGGACAGGGGGCGCCCCGAGCAGTACTTC